The entry below describes one T cell receptor beta chain. Its specificity is unknown. This sample was included in a study of cytomegalovirus exposure and HLA in healthy donors. Study-level results: Reports state that TCR beta sequences accurately predicted most subjects' HLA-A and HLA-B alleles. Per a prior analysis, the majority of TCR beta V segments were productive roughly 87% or roughly 30% of the time. The listing of 150 or so TCR beta chains classed them as cytomegalovirus-associated.

Primers: 60 Vbeta forward and 13 Jbeta reverse. Sequencing was performed with immunoSEQ multiplex PCR; in TCRdb, only in-frame clones are kept and a portion is missing. The profile shows more than 90,000 clones, around 83% of them singletons. Germline values: CDR1 MNHEY, CDR2 SVGAGI. There are 14 residues in the CDR3. V lost 2 bases, J lost 6 bases, and 4 bases stayed unmatched. The chain is built from TRBV6-5 and TRBJ1-2; 9 bases line up with TRBD1. This clonotype was obtained from a man younger than 40 in good health and CMV-seropositive. Input material: PBMCs. This CDR3 reads CASSYGTGWNGYTF. As DNA, the CDR3 is TGTGCCAGCAGTTACGGGACAGGGTGGAATGGCTACACCTTC.